Below are 6 T cell receptor beta chains sequenced from a single sample in a study of T cells after yellow fever vaccination. TCRdb re-analysed the 5' RACE reads in MiXCR, keeping a single row per CDR3 protein. The sample lists 500,000 to 650,000 distinct CDR3 sequences, 9% to 15% occurring once. The sequencing here drew on PBMCs, taken on the day of the yellow fever booster vaccination. All receptors derive from a man aged 25 to 40 who received the YFV17D yellow fever vaccine.

The chain links TRBV7-8 to TRBJ2-1; D uncertain. The ends were cut back, 3 bases at V and 7 bases at J, with 10 bases in the middle. There are 13 residues in the CDR3. Germline lookup yields CDR1 SGHVS and CDR2 FQNEAQ. The CDR3 spells CASSLWRINEQFF. DNA for the CDR3: TGTGCCAGCAGCTTGTGGCGGATAAATGAGCAGTTCTTC. The full variable domain, in which reference TRBV7-8 and TRBJ2-1 provide the parts outside the CDR3, is GAGVSQSPRYKVAKRGQDVALRCDPISGHVSLFWYQQALGQGPEFLTYFQNEAQLDKSGLPSDRFFAERPEGSVSTLKIQRTQQEDSAVYLCASSLWRINEQFFGPGTRLTVL.

This clonotype was detected a few times. The gene calls are TRBV25-1 and TRBJ2-1, with D hard to call. The CDR3 spans 9 residues. The ends were cut back, 10 bases at V and 9 bases at J, with 7 bases in the middle. CDR1 and CDR2 (germline): MGHDK, SYGVNS. CDR3: CANTGEQFF. The DNA of the CDR3 is TGTGCCAACACCGGTGAGCAGTTCTTC.

The chain has TRBV9 and TRBJ1-1; maybe TRBD1 (5 bases). Trimming shortened V by 3 bases and J by 4 bases, and 13 bases separated the two germline ends. Germline V gene sequence: CDR1 SGDLS, CDR2 YYNGEE. This CDR3 contains 14 residues. CDR3 protein: CASSALTGRTEAFF. The CDR3 DNA is TGTGCCAGCAGCGCCCTTACAGGTCGCACTGAAGCTTTCTTT.

The chain carries TRBV5-6 and TRBJ1-1; D remains unclear. Germline V gene data show CDR1 as SGHDT and CDR2 as YYEEEE. This CDR3 spans 12 amino acids. Trimming took off 1 base at V and 7 bases at J, with 8 bases between the two ends. This CDR3 is CASSLRWGEAFF. In nucleotides, the CDR3 is TGTGCCAGCAGCTTGCGCTGGGGTGAAGCTTTCTTT.

This clonotype was seen a few times. The chain is built from TRBV25-1 and TRBJ1-1, with unresolved D. Trimming stripped 4 bases from V and 5 bases from J, with 20 bases between. The CDR3 consists of 16 residues. Germline CDR1 MGHDK, CDR2 SYGVNS. DNA for the CDR3: TGTGCCAGCAGTGCGATAGATAGAGCTGCGGGGACTGAAGCTTTCTTT. Protein sequence: CASSAIDRAAGTEAFF.

A few counts support this clonotype. CDR3 nucleotide sequence: TGTGCTAGTGGTTGGGGAGGCCCGGGACACATGAACACTGAAGCTTTCTTT. This gives the protein CASGWGGPGHMNTEAFF. This chain joins TRBV12-5 and TRBJ1-1; tentative D call: TRBD1 (6 bases). The V gene lost 4 bases and the J gene lost 0 bases, with 18 bases spanning the gap. The V gene's germline CDR1 is LGHNT and CDR2 FRNRAP. The CDR3 is 17 amino acids. Looking up the rest from reference TRBV12-5 and TRBJ1-1 gives the full variable domain: DARVTQTPRHKVTEMGQEVTMRCQPILGHNTVFWYRQTMMQGLELLAYFRNRAPLDDSGMPKDRFSAEMPDATLATLKIQPSEPRDSAVYFCASGWGGPGHMNTEAFFGQGTRLTVV.